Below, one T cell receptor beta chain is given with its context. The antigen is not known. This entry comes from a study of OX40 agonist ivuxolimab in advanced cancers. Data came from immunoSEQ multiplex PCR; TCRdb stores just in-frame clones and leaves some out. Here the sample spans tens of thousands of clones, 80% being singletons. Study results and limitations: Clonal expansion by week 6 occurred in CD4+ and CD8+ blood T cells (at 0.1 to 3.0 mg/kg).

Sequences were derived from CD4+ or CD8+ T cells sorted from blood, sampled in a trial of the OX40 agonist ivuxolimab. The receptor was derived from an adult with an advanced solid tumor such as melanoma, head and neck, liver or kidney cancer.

DNA of the CDR3: TGTGCCAGCAGCTTACCCCAGACCTACGAGCAGTACTTC. Its translation is CASSLPQTYEQYF. The chain carries TRBV5-4 and TRBJ2-7; D not resolved. The CDR3 extends over 13 amino acids. V lost 2 bases, J lost 2 bases, and 8 bases lay in between. CDR1 SGHNT and CDR2 YYREEE come from the germline V gene (reference sequence).